This T cell receptor (beta chain) derives from a study of T cells after posttransplantation cyclophosphamide (TCRdb year 2016). Notes on the research overall: Using TRB sequencing, the study followed how the T cell repertoire rebuilt after myeloablative bone marrow transplantation with posttransplantation cyclophosphamide given as GVHD prophylaxis. Blood from all 35 or so PTCy patients with 1-year posttransplant specimens was subjected to TRB sequencing. In 3 patients, TRB sequencing was also performed on up to about 3 more blood samples taken 2 to 5.2 years after transplant, and in 4 patients, pretransplant blood was also TRB-sequenced. TRA and TRB clonality were tightly correlated in ten or so samples, so subsequent TCR analyses focused on TRB only. Public TRB sequences were queried against a database of over 3,600 sequences associated with responses to pathogens, tumor antigens, self-antigens and alloantigens. Samples from some 40 PTCy-treated patients, along with samples from about 16 of their related bone marrow donors, underwent antigen receptor sequencing.

The investigation overall reported the following: The TRB repertoires of T cells infiltrating skin or GI tract showed only limited overlap with the TRB repertoires of T cells in blood. Donor-recipient similarity was low at 1-2 months but rose over the first year, and later blood repertoires were often dominated by donor CD8+ memory clones. Across 45 or so patients, TRB clonality was highly associated with recipient CMV seropositivity and CMV reactivation, and PTCy diversity was similar to diversity in CNI/methotrexate controls.

In the paper's terms, the treatment or condition label means: high-dose cyclophosphamide on days +3 and +4 as single-agent GVHD prophylaxis. PTCy patients received busulfan and fludarabine conditioning, a related or unrelated marrow graft, and cyclophosphamide on days +3 and +4. The PTCy-treated patients were enrolled in a prospective multi-institutional clinical trial. Peripheral blood and bone marrow mononuclear cells were isolated by Ficoll-Hypaque density centrifugation and were cryopreserved. CD4+ and CD8+ T cells, including naive and memory subsets, were sorted by FACS on a FACSAria II. A word on this clone: There is no known antigen for this receptor. Base qualities are missing; no much larger clone stands one base away.

TRB sequencing was run on genomic DNA with either the immunoSEQ assay at survey resolution or the hsTCRB kit. Turning to the authors' computational methods: The immunoSEQ software was used for initial read processing, and the LymphoSeq R package was used for repertoire analyses. Clonality was calculated as 1 minus normalized Shannon entropy, and the Gini coefficient was also calculated for each TRB dataset. To infer phenotypes in unsorted samples, TRB sequences from sorted subsets of the recipient or donor were mapped onto unsorted samples from the same recipient. Entries here come from immuneACCESS through TCRdb and include only in-frame sequences with V and J called. Some clones fail to appear in such tables; in the studies checked, an unresolved V gene covers under half of the shortfall, and the cause of the remainder is unknown. D and trimming come from the DNA, and the V and J calls and clone size come from that table. The sample table shows about 5,900 clones, and about 79% are seen once. The ten largest clonotypes hold around 3.2% of the sample.

From the germline V gene, CDR1 is MNHNS and CDR2 is SASEGT. The CDR3 measures 15 amino acids from cysteine to phenylalanine. Solely the CDR3 DNA is kept, with 45 bases framed from the first base. V is reduced by 7 bases and J by 0 bases, leaving a spacing of 12 bases between them. The source of this sequence is a male patient aged 50 to 59 who received an allogeneic stem cell transplant from a related donor and was CMV-positive. Where a transplant has occurred, the graft donor may have supplied some of the T cells. The chain couples TRBV6-1 to TRBJ2-2; 5 matching bases give a weak D call of TRBD1. The material sequenced was CD4+ T cells sorted from blood, taken 350 to 380 days after allogeneic stem cell transplant with posttransplant cyclophosphamide. In nucleotide form, the sequence is TGTGCCAGCAACGCAGGGCTCGCGAACACCGGGGAGCTGTTTTTT. Translated, it gives CASNAGLANTGELFF.